This T cell receptor (beta chain) originates from a study of cytomegalovirus exposure and HLA in healthy donors. Comments on this clone: Its matching antigen is unknown.

Study conclusions and caveats: Most TCR sequences were rare, but some public TCRs occurred in many donors. Cytomegalovirus association was assigned to more than 150 TCR beta chains. Diagnosis of cytomegalovirus status made by the classifier reportedly showed high specificity and sensitivity.

This CDR3 is 16 amino acids long. Germline CDR1 is LGHNA and CDR2 is YNFKEQ. The ends were cut back, 3 bases at V and 9 bases at J, with 21 bases in the middle. These donors were members of the roughly 110-subject validation cohort, a group separate from the roughly 670-subject first cohort. Using immunoSEQ multiplex PCR, the repertoire was profiled, and TCRdb retains in-frame clones only, with some absent. The sample lists over 90,000 clones, approximately 95% occurring once. The sample comprised PBMCs. This clonotype was sampled from a woman aged 18-29 years in good health and CMV-seronegative. This chain connects TRBV4-2 to TRBJ2-1; D is possibly TRBD2 (6 bases). CDR3 in DNA: TGTGCCAGCAGCCACCGACTAGAACGTACTAAGGGTGAGCAGTTCTTC. Translating gives CASSHRLERTKGEQFF.